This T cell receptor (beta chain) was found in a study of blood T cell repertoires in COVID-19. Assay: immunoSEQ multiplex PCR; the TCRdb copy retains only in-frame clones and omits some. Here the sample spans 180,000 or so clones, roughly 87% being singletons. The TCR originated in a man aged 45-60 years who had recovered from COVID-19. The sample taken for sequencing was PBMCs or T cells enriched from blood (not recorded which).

Written as DNA, the CDR3 is TGCGCCAGCAGCCAAGCCGGACAGGGGGCGCGGAGCTACACCTTC. This codes for CASSQAGQGARSYTF. The chain carries TRBV4-1 and TRBJ1-2; TRBD1 agrees at 11 bases. Trimming cost V 1 base and J 9 bases; bases outside gene matches: 7. The CDR3 consists of 15 residues. CDR1 is MGHRA and CDR2 is YSYEKL in the germline V gene.